These 9 T cell receptor beta chains share one sample of origin, sequenced in a study of Ad26.COV2.S vaccination and SARS-CoV-2 variants. Data came from immunoSEQ multiplex PCR; TCRdb stores just in-frame clones and leaves some out. Here the sample spans a few hundred thousand clones, 83% being singletons. The treatment here: around 19 received Ad26.COV2.S at low or high dose, single or two shots; roughly five received placebo; per-sample allocation not given. Material that was analyzed had been drawn on day 63 after the first vaccine or placebo injection. Sequenced material: peripheral blood, taken in a trial of Ad26.COV2.S vaccine versus placebo. These receptors originate from a person between 18 and 59 years old who received the Ad26.COV2.S COVID-19 vaccine or a placebo.

The chain uses TRBV5-4 and TRBJ1-2; TRBD1 might be the D (5 bases). The germline V gene has CDR1 SGHNT and CDR2 YYREEE (reference sequence). The CDR3 spans 13 residues. Trimming stripped 5 bases from V and 7 bases from J, with 15 bases between. CDR3 residues: CASSLRGFGGYTF. The CDR3 region has the DNA TGTGCCAGCAGTTTGAGGGGTTTCGGTGGCTACACCTTC.

This CDR3 is CASRTGTLGEQYF. The CDR3 DNA is TGTGCCAGCAGGACAGGGACACTTGGCGAGCAGTACTTC. The chain joins TRBV7-2 to TRBJ2-7, with TRBD1 identical over 7 bases. Germline V gene data show CDR1 as SGHTA and CDR2 as FQGNSA. Trimming at V came to 6 bases and at J to 6 bases, leaving 8 bases not matched to a gene. The CDR3 spans 13 residues.

The gene calls are TRBV5-8 and TRBJ2-5; 10 bases agree with TRBD1. Germline CDR1 reads SGHTS; CDR2 reads YDEGEE. J gave up 3 bases and V 10 bases, and 18 bases lay outside the gene matches. The CDR3 runs 17 residues. The chain's CDR3 is CASNRPATGGLEETQYF. The CDR3 DNA is TGTGCCTCTAACCGCCCGGCGACAGGGGGCTTGGAAGAGACCCAGTACTTC.

This clone has more than one count but fewer than ten. J is TRBJ1-1 and V is TRBV6-5; D may be TRBD1 (5 bases). CDR1 and CDR2 (germline): MNHEY, SVGAGI. Between the trimmed V and J ends, which lost 6 bases and 10 bases, there was a span of 12 bases. The CDR3 sequence is 11 residues long. The DNA of the CDR3 is TGTGCCAGCAGGTCCGAGACAGCAGCTTTCTTT. Translated: CASRSETAAFF.

The rearrangement uses TRBV11-3 and TRBJ2-5; D not resolved. Trimming shortened V by 8 bases and J by 0 bases, and 10 bases separated the two germline ends. The germline V gene has CDR1 SGHNT and CDR2 YENEEA. This CDR3 has 13 amino acids. The chain's CDR3 is CASSTNYQETQYF. The CDR3 bases are TGTGCCAGCTCGACGAACTACCAAGAGACCCAGTACTTC. Together with reference TRBV11-3 and TRBJ2-5, the CDR3 gives the full variable domain: EAGVVQSPRYKIIEKKQPVAFWCNPISGHNTLYWYLQNLGQGPELLIRYENEEAVDDSQLPKDRFSAERLKGVDSTLKIQPAELGDSAVYLCASSTNYQETQYFGPGTRLLVL.

A few counts support this clone. The chain carries TRBV19 and TRBJ1-6; tentatively, D is TRBD1 (5 bases). This CDR3 is 15 amino acids long. Trimming pared 6 bases from V and 10 bases from J, leaving 19 bases between. Per the germline V gene, CDR1 is LNHDA and CDR2 is SQIVND (reference sequence). The DNA for the CDR3 is TGTGCCAGTAGCCTCCCGGGGCCTCGGGGATCACCCCTCCACTTT. Its protein is CASSLPGPRGSPLHF.

The gene calls are TRBV2 and TRBJ1-2; no clear D. The CDR3 length is 12 residues. V was clipped by 7 bases and J by 8 bases, with 14 bases between them. In germline, CDR1 is SNHLY, CDR2 FYNNEI. The CDR3 sequence: CASTTMAGGYTF. Written as DNA, the CDR3 is TGTGCCAGCACGACGATGGCGGGAGGCTACACCTTC. The whole variable domain, remainder taken from reference TRBV2 and TRBJ1-2, is EPEVTQTPSHQVTQMGQEVILRCVPISNHLYFYWYRQILGQKVEFLVSFYNNEISEKSEIFDDQFSVERPDGSNFTLKIRSTKLEDSAMYFCASTTMAGGYTFGSGTRLTVV.

This chain connects TRBV19 to TRBJ2-6; 9 bases are a match to TRBD1. The CDR3 totals 18 residues. V shed 4 bases, J shed 0 bases, and the junction held 7 bases outside the gene matches. Germline CDR1 and CDR2: LNHDA and SQIVND (reference sequence). The CDR3 nucleotides read TGTGCCAGTAGTACAAGACAGGGGGTAAGCTCTGGGGCCAACGTCCTGACTTTC. Encoded protein: CASSTRQGVSSGANVLTF.

The chain joins TRBV6-6 to TRBJ2-7; D ambiguous. Per the germline V gene, CDR1 is MNHNY and CDR2 is SVGAGI (reference sequence). There are 13 residues in the CDR3. V lost 6 bases and J 5 bases, leaving 14 bases between the germline ends. This CDR3 is CASRPRRVDEQYF. CDR3 bases: TGTGCCAGCAGGCCCAGAAGGGTCGACGAGCAGTACTTC.